The rows below give T cell receptor beta chains drawn from one sample of a study of CD8 T cells in ankylosing spondylitis. MiXCR, applied by TCRdb to the 5' RACE reads, yields one record per CDR3 protein. Of a few hundred thousand distinct CDR3 sequences listed, 20% are singletons. Sequenced material: blood, either unsorted or a sorted T cell fraction (not recorded which). These receptors all stem from a female donor with ankylosing spondylitis or in good health (not recorded which). Each CDR3 is given with its conserved first and last residue. The D gene is left open where the match is weak. Where a row states a size, it is once, few, many or the class of an expanded clone; other rows omit it.

v_call: TRBV12-3/TRBV12-4; j_call: TRBJ1-2; d_call: .; clone_size: .; cdr3_aa: CASSPSGWGGYTF; cdr3_nt: TGTGCCAGCAGTCCGTCGGGGTGGGGTGGCTACACCTTC
v_call: TRBV20-1; j_call: TRBJ2-4; d_call: .; clone_size: few; cdr3_aa: CSARESGGVIQYF; cdr3_nt: TGCAGTGCTAGAGAGAGCGGAGGGGTCATTCAGTACTTC
v_call: TRBV25-1; j_call: TRBJ2-2; d_call: TRBD1; clone_size: few; cdr3_aa: CASTPTGANTGELFF; cdr3_nt: TGTGCCAGCACCCCCACAGGGGCGAACACCGGGGAGCTGTTTTTT
v_call: TRBV29-1; j_call: TRBJ2-7; d_call: .; clone_size: many; cdr3_aa: CSVGRDRIYEQYF; cdr3_nt: TGCAGCGTTGGTCGTGACAGGATCTACGAGCAGTACTTC
v_call: TRBV20-1; j_call: TRBJ2-1; d_call: TRBD1; clone_size: few; cdr3_aa: CSAHWTGRGEQFF; cdr3_nt: TGCAGTGCCCACTGGACAGGGCGTGGTGAGCAGTTCTTC
v_call: TRBV7-9; j_call: TRBJ2-1; d_call: .; clone_size: .; cdr3_aa: CASSLPQGPPSYNEQFF; cdr3_nt: TGTGCCAGCAGCTTACCCCAGGGTCCGCCCTCCTACAATGAGCAGTTCTTC
v_call: TRBV7-8; j_call: TRBJ2-3; d_call: .; clone_size: .; cdr3_aa: CASSLRAQRYTQYF; cdr3_nt: TGTGCCAGCAGCCTCCGGGCCCAACGGTATACGCAGTATTTT
v_call: TRBV29-1; j_call: TRBJ2-6; d_call: .; clone_size: many; cdr3_aa: CSVEGKPSGANVLTF; cdr3_nt: TGCAGCGTTGAGGGCAAACCCTCTGGGGCCAACGTCCTGACTTTC
v_call: TRBV7-2; j_call: TRBJ2-3; d_call: TRBD2; clone_size: .; cdr3_aa: CASSLSSSGSTDTQYF; cdr3_nt: TGTGCCAGCAGCCTATCCTCTAGCGGGAGCACAGATACGCAGTATTTT
v_call: TRBV12-3/TRBV12-4; j_call: TRBJ2-1; d_call: .; clone_size: .; cdr3_aa: CASSLAALNEQFF; cdr3_nt: TGTGCCAGCAGTTTGGCGGCGCTCAATGAGCAGTTCTTC
v_call: TRBV18; j_call: TRBJ2-7; d_call: .; clone_size: .; cdr3_aa: CASSREAGSTREQYF; cdr3_nt: TGTGCCAGCTCACGCGAGGCAGGTTCTACAAGGGAGCAGTACTTC
v_call: TRBV6-1; j_call: TRBJ1-2; d_call: .; clone_size: few; cdr3_aa: CASRDTRGGFNYGYTF; cdr3_nt: TGTGCCAGCAGAGATACCAGGGGAGGATTTAACTATGGCTACACCTTC
v_call: TRBV11-2; j_call: TRBJ2-5; d_call: .; clone_size: once; cdr3_aa: CASSLDFAETQYF; cdr3_nt: TGTGCCAGCAGCTTAGATTTTGCGGAGACCCAGTACTTC
v_call: TRBV20-1; j_call: TRBJ1-2; d_call: .; clone_size: .; cdr3_aa: CSASRQDFYGYTF; cdr3_nt: TGCAGTGCTAGTCGACAGGACTTTTATGGCTACACCTTC
v_call: TRBV25-1; j_call: TRBJ2-1; d_call: .; clone_size: many; cdr3_aa: CASSEYRASEAEQFF; cdr3_nt: TGTGCCAGCAGTGAATATCGGGCTAGCGAAGCTGAGCAGTTCTTC
v_call: TRBV12-3/TRBV12-4; j_call: TRBJ2-1; d_call: TRBD2; clone_size: many; cdr3_aa: CASSFLAGTSGNQQFF; cdr3_nt: TGTGCCAGCAGTTTTCTAGCCGGGACTAGCGGGAATCAGCAGTTCTTC
v_call: TRBV28; j_call: TRBJ2-1; d_call: .; clone_size: .; cdr3_aa: CASSLPVYNEQFF; cdr3_nt: TGTGCCAGCAGTTTACCGGTCTACAATGAGCAGTTCTTC
v_call: TRBV7-9; j_call: TRBJ2-1; d_call: .; clone_size: few; cdr3_aa: CASSPTGGETREQFF; cdr3_nt: TGTGCCAGCAGCCCCACGGGGGGCGAAACTAGGGAGCAGTTCTTC
v_call: TRBV5-6; j_call: TRBJ2-7; d_call: .; clone_size: many; cdr3_aa: CASSSRQKRSSYEQYF; cdr3_nt: TGTGCCAGCAGCTCGCGTCAAAAAAGGAGCTCCTACGAGCAGTACTTC
v_call: TRBV27; j_call: TRBJ1-5; d_call: TRBD1; clone_size: few; cdr3_aa: CAFRGGGEPQHF; cdr3_nt: TGTGCCTTCAGGGGGGGCGGGGAGCCCCAGCATTTT
v_call: TRBV6-5; j_call: TRBJ2-6; d_call: .; clone_size: few; cdr3_aa: CASSYHGANVLTF; cdr3_nt: TGTGCCAGCAGTTATCACGGGGCCAACGTCCTGACTTTC
v_call: TRBV7-2; j_call: TRBJ2-1; d_call: TRBD2; clone_size: .; cdr3_aa: CASRAMGLAGFDEQFF; cdr3_nt: TGTGCCAGCAGGGCGATGGGACTAGCGGGTTTTGATGAGCAGTTCTTC
v_call: TRBV29-1; j_call: TRBJ2-7; d_call: .; clone_size: few; cdr3_aa: CSVGQGQETGEQYF; cdr3_nt: TGCAGCGTTGGGCAGGGGCAGGAGACGGGCGAGCAGTACTTC
v_call: TRBV12-3/TRBV12-4; j_call: TRBJ1-1; d_call: .; clone_size: .; cdr3_aa: CASSLTGTPEAFF; cdr3_nt: TGTGCCAGCAGTTTAACTGGGACCCCTGAAGCTTTCTTT
v_call: TRBV12-3/TRBV12-4; j_call: TRBJ1-1; d_call: .; clone_size: many; cdr3_aa: CASLPAGRGTEAFF; cdr3_nt: TGTGCCAGCCTCCCCGCCGGCAGGGGCACTGAAGCTTTCTTT
v_call: TRBV20-1; j_call: TRBJ2-1; d_call: .; clone_size: few; cdr3_aa: CSARLVANEQFF; cdr3_nt: TGCAGTGCTAGACTAGTGGCCAATGAGCAGTTCTTC
v_call: TRBV10-3; j_call: TRBJ2-1; d_call: TRBD2; clone_size: many; cdr3_aa: CAISPGGEGTNEQFF; cdr3_nt: TGTGCCATCAGCCCTGGGGGGGAGGGCACAAATGAGCAGTTCTTC
v_call: TRBV5-1; j_call: TRBJ2-7; d_call: TRBD2; clone_size: few; cdr3_aa: CASSLTSASYYEQYF; cdr3_nt: TGCGCCAGCAGCTTGACTAGCGCGAGCTACTACGAGCAGTACTTC
v_call: TRBV7-2; j_call: TRBJ2-7; d_call: .; clone_size: many; cdr3_aa: CASSLGPHYEQYF; cdr3_nt: TGTGCCAGCAGCTTAGGCCCTCACTACGAGCAGTACTTC
v_call: TRBV12-3/TRBV12-4; j_call: TRBJ2-1; d_call: .; clone_size: many; cdr3_aa: CASSPSRNEQFF; cdr3_nt: TGTGCCAGCAGCCCCTCGCGGAATGAGCAGTTCTTC
v_call: TRBV20-1; j_call: TRBJ2-7; d_call: .; clone_size: many; cdr3_aa: CSAREGGVAKHEQYF; cdr3_nt: TGCAGTGCCAGAGAGGGGGGGGTGGCTAAACACGAGCAGTACTTC
v_call: TRBV25-1; j_call: TRBJ1-1; d_call: .; clone_size: few; cdr3_aa: CASTRGVGEAFF; cdr3_nt: TGTGCCAGCACGAGGGGGGTCGGTGAAGCTTTCTTT
v_call: TRBV29-1; j_call: TRBJ2-4; d_call: .; clone_size: many; cdr3_aa: CSVEGQNIQYF; cdr3_nt: TGCAGCGTCGAAGGGCAAAACATTCAGTACTTC
v_call: TRBV5-6; j_call: TRBJ1-1; d_call: .; clone_size: few; cdr3_aa: CASTQGGWGRTEAFF; cdr3_nt: TGTGCCAGCACCCAAGGGGGGTGGGGCCGGACTGAAGCTTTCTTT
v_call: TRBV20-1; j_call: TRBJ1-1; d_call: .; clone_size: many; cdr3_aa: CSARGGQNTEAFF; cdr3_nt: TGCAGTGCTAGAGGGGGGCAGAACACTGAAGCTTTCTTT
v_call: TRBV6-7; j_call: TRBJ2-7; d_call: TRBD2; clone_size: .; cdr3_aa: CAGPGLAGVNGEQYF; cdr3_nt: TGTGCTGGCCCGGGACTAGCGGGAGTTAATGGCGAGCAGTACTTC
v_call: TRBV20-1; j_call: TRBJ2-4; d_call: .; clone_size: .; cdr3_aa: CSAAWVENIQYF; cdr3_nt: TGCAGTGCCGCCTGGGTCGAAAACATTCAGTACTTC
v_call: TRBV5-5; j_call: TRBJ1-4; d_call: .; clone_size: .; cdr3_aa: CASSYRENFEKLFF; cdr3_nt: TGTGCCAGCAGTTACAGGGAGAACTTTGAAAAACTGTTTTTT
v_call: TRBV24-1; j_call: TRBJ2-5; d_call: .; clone_size: many; cdr3_aa: CATSSQGQETQYF; cdr3_nt: TGTGCCACCAGTTCCCAGGGGCAAGAGACCCAGTACTTC
v_call: TRBV20-1; j_call: TRBJ2-1; d_call: .; clone_size: many; cdr3_aa: CSARSTGPSYNEQFF; cdr3_nt: TGCAGTGCTAGATCAACCGGGCCCTCCTACAATGAGCAGTTCTTC
v_call: TRBV30; j_call: TRBJ1-2; d_call: .; clone_size: few; cdr3_aa: CAWNYRSLNYGYTF; cdr3_nt: TGTGCCTGGAACTACAGATCCTTGAACTATGGCTACACCTTC
v_call: TRBV6-2/TRBV6-3; j_call: TRBJ2-1; d_call: .; clone_size: few; cdr3_aa: CASTDRSNEQFF; cdr3_nt: TGTGCCAGCACCGACAGGTCCAATGAGCAGTTCTTC
v_call: TRBV5-1; j_call: TRBJ2-5; d_call: .; clone_size: few; cdr3_aa: CASSLDRGQATQYF; cdr3_nt: TGCGCCAGCAGCTTGGATCGGGGGCAGGCGACCCAGTACTTC
v_call: TRBV20-1; j_call: TRBJ1-4; d_call: .; clone_size: .; cdr3_aa: CSAGRGGNEKLFF; cdr3_nt: TGCAGTGCTGGCCGTGGGGGCAATGAAAAACTGTTTTTT
v_call: TRBV5-4; j_call: TRBJ2-5; d_call: TRBD2; clone_size: .; cdr3_aa: CASSSPSGRADETQYF; cdr3_nt: TGTGCCAGCAGCTCCCCTAGCGGGAGGGCCGACGAGACCCAGTACTTC
v_call: TRBV11-2; j_call: TRBJ2-5; d_call: .; clone_size: .; cdr3_aa: CASSLDSSKTQYF; cdr3_nt: TGTGCCAGCAGCTTAGATAGTTCAAAGACCCAGTACTTC
v_call: TRBV6-5; j_call: TRBJ2-3; d_call: TRBD1; clone_size: few; cdr3_aa: CASSYGAPGQGGDTQYF; cdr3_nt: TGTGCCAGCAGTTATGGGGCTCCGGGACAGGGTGGAGATACGCAGTATTTT
v_call: TRBV6-1; j_call: TRBJ2-7; d_call: .; clone_size: .; cdr3_aa: CASSEAFRLGTYEQYF; cdr3_nt: TGTGCCAGCAGTGAAGCGTTCAGGCTGGGGACCTACGAGCAGTACTTC
v_call: TRBV6-5; j_call: TRBJ2-7; d_call: TRBD2; clone_size: .; cdr3_aa: CASSYRGRGTTKQYF; cdr3_nt: TGTGCCAGCAGTTACCGCGGGAGGGGGACTACGAAGCAGTACTTC
v_call: TRBV7-2; j_call: TRBJ1-6; d_call: .; clone_size: .; cdr3_aa: CASSTTGVARSPLHF; cdr3_nt: TGTGCCAGCAGCACGACAGGTGTAGCGAGATCACCCCTCCACTTT
v_call: TRBV2; j_call: TRBJ2-7; d_call: .; clone_size: .; cdr3_aa: CASEPVRRGEQYF; cdr3_nt: TGTGCCAGCGAGCCCGTCCGAAGGGGCGAGCAGTACTTC
v_call: TRBV28; j_call: TRBJ2-1; d_call: TRBD2; clone_size: .; cdr3_aa: CASSSGTSGRSVNEQFF; cdr3_nt: TGTGCCAGCAGTTCCGGGACTAGCGGGAGGTCAGTCAATGAGCAGTTCTTC